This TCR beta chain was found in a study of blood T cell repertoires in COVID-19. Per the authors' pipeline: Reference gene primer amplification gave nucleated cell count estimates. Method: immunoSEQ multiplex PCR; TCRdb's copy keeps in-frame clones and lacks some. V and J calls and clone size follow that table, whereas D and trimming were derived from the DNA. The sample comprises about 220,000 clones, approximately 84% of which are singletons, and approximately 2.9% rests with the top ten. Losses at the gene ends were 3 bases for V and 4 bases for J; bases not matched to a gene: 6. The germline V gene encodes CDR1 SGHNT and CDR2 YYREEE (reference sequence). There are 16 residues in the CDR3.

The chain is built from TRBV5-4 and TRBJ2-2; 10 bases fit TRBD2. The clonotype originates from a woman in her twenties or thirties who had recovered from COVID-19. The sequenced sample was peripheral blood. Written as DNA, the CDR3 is TGTGCCAGCAGCTCCTCTAGCGGGAGCGGCACCGGGGAGCTGTTTTTT. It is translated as CASSSSSGSGTGELFF. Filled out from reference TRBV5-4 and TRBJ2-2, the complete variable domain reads ETGVTQSPTHLIKTRGQQVTLRCSSQSGHNTVSWYQQALGQGPQFIFQYYREEENGRGNFPPRFSGLQFPNYSSELNVNALELDDSALYLCASSSSSGSGTGELFFGEGSRLTVL.